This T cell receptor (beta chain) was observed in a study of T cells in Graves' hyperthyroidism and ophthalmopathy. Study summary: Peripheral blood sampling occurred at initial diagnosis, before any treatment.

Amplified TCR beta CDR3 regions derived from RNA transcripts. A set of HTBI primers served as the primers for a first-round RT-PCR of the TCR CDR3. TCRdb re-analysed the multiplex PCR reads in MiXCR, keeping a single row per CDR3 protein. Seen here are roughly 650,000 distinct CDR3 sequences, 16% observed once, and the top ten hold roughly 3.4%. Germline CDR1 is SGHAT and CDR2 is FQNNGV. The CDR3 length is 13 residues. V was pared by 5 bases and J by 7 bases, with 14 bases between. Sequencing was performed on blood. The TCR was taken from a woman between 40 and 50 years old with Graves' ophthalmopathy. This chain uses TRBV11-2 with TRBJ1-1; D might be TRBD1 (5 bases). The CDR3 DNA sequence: TGTGCCAGCAGCAATGGGGGGGATCTTGAAGCTTTCTTT. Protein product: CASSNGGDLEAFF.